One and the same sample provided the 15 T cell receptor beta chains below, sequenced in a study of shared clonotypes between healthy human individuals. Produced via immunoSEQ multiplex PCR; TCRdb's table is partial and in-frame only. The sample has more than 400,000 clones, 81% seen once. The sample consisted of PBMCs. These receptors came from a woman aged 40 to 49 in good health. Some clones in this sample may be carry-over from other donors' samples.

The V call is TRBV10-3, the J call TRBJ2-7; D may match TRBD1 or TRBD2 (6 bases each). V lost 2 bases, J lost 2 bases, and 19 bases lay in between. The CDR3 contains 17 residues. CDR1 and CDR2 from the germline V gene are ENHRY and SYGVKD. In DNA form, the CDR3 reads TGTGCCATCAGTGAGAGGGGGGTGCGAGCGGAGGCCTACGAGCAGTACTTC. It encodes CAISERGVRAEAYEQYF.

For the CDR3, the DNA is TGTGCCAGCAGCATGGGACTAGCGGGAGACAATGAGCAGTTCTTC. This gives the protein CASSMGLAGDNEQFF. V gene TRBV7-9 combines with J gene TRBJ2-1; 14 bases agree with TRBD2. The CDR3 consists of 15 residues. With 5 bases clipped from V and 5 bases from J, the junction kept 2 bases outside the gene matches. Per germline, CDR1 SEHNR and CDR2 FQNEAQ (reference sequence). The whole variable domain, filled in from reference TRBV7-9 and TRBJ2-1, reads DTGVSQNPRHKITKRGQNVTFRCDPISEHNRLYWYRQTLGQGPEFLTYFQNEAQLEKSRLLSDRFSAERPKGSFSTLEIQRTEQGDSAMYLCASSMGLAGDNEQFFGPGTRLTVL.

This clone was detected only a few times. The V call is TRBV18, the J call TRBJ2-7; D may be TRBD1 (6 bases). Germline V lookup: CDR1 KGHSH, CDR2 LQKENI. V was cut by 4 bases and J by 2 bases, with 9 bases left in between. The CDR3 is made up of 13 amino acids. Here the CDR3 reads CASSLDSTYEQYF. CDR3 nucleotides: TGTGCCAGCTCACTGGACAGTACCTACGAGCAGTACTTC.

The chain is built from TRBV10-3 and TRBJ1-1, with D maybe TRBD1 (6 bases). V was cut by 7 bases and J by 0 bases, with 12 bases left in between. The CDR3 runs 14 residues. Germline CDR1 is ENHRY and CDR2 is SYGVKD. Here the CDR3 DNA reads TGTGCCATCACCAAACAGGGAATGAACACTGAAGCTTTCTTT. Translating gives CAITKQGMNTEAFF.

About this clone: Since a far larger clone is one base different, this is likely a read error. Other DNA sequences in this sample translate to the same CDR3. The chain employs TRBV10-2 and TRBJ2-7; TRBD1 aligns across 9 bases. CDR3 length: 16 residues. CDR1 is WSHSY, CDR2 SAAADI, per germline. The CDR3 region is CASSDPSGTGSYEQYF. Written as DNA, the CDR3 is TGCGCTAGCAGTGACCCCTCCGGGACAGGGTCCTACGAGCAGTACTTC.

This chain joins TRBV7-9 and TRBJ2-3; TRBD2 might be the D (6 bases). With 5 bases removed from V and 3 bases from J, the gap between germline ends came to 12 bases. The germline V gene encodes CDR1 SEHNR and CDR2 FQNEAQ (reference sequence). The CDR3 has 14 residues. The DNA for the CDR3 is TGTGCCAGCAGCCTAACCGGAGGGACAGATACGCAGTATTTT. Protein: CASSLTGGTDTQYF.

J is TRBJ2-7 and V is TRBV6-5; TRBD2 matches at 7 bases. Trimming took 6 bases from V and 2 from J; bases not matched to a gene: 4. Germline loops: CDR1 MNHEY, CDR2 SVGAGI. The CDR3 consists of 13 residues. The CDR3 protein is CASRASGTYEQYF. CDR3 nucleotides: TGTGCCAGCAGGGCTAGCGGAACCTACGAGCAGTACTTC.

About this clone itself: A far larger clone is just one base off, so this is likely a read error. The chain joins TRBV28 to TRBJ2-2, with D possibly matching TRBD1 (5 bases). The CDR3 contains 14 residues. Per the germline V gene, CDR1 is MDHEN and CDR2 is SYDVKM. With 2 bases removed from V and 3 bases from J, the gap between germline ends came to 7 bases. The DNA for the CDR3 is TGTGCCAGCAGTTTAACCAGGGACACCGGGGAGCTGTTTTTT. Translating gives CASSLTRDTGELFF.

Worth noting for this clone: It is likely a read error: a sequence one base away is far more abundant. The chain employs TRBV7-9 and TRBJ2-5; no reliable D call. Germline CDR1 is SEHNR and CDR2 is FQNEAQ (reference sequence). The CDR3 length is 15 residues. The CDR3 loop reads CVSSLGLVGQETQYF. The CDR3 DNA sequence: TGTGTCAGCAGCTTAGGCCTAGTCGGACAAGAGACCCAGTACTTC.

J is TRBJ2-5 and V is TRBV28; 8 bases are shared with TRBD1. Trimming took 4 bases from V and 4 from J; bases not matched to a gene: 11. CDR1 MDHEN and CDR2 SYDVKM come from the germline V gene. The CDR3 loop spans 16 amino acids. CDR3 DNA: TGTGCCAGCAGTTCAACCGCCGGGACAGGTTCAGAGACCCAGTACTTC. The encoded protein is CASSSTAGTGSETQYF.

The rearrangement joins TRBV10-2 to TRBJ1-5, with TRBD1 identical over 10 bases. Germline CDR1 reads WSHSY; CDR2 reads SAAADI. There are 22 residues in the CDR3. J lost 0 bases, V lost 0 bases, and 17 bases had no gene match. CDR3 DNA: TGCGCCAGCAGTGAGTCTGCGGCCGACAGGGGGCTCGTATCCGATAGCAATCAGCCCCAGCATTTT. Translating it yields CASSESAADRGLVSDSNQPQHF.

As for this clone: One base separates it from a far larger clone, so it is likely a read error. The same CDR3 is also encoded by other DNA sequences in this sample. CDR3 nucleotide sequence: TGTGCCAGCAGCTCAGGGGGTACTAATGAAAAACTGTTTTTT. Protein: CASSSGGTNEKLFF. The gene calls are TRBV11-2 and TRBJ1-4; 7 bases line up with TRBD1. The ends lost 4 bases at V and 2 bases at J; junction bases unmatched: 1. The CDR3 is made up of 14 amino acids. Per the germline V gene, CDR1 is SGHAT and CDR2 is FQNNGV. The whole variable domain, remainder taken from reference TRBV11-2 and TRBJ1-4, is EAGVAQSPRYKIIEKRQSVAFWCNPISGHATLYWYQQILGQGPKLLIQFQNNGVVDDSQLPKDRFSAERLKGVDSTLKIQPAKLEDSAVYLCASSSGGTNEKLFFGSGTQLSVL.

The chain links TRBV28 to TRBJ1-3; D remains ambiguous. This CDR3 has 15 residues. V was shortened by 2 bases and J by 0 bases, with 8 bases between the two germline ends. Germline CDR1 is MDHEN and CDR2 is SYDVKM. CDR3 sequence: CASSLDRFSGNTIYF. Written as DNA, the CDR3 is TGTGCCAGCAGTTTAGACCGGTTCTCTGGAAACACCATATATTTT.

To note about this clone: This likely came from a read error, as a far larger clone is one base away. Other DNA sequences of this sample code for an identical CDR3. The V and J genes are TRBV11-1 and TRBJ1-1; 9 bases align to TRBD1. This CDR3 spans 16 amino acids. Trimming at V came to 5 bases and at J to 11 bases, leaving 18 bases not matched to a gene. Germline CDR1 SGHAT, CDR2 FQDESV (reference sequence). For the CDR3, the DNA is TGTGCCAGCAGCCTACTCGGACAGGGGAGCGACCTTAATGCTTTCTTT. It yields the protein CASSLLGQGSDLNAFF. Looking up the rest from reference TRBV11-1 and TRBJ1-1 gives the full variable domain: EAEVAQSPRYKITEKSQAVAFWCDPISGHATLYWYRQILGQGPELLVQFQDESVVDDSQLPKDRFSAERLKGVDSTLKIQPAELGDSAMYLCASSLLGQGSDLNAFFGQGTRLTVV.

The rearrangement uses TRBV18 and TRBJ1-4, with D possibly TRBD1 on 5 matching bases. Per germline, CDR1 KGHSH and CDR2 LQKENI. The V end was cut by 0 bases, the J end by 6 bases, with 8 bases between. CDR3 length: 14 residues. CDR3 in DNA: TGTGCCAGCTCACCACCGTGGGGGGATGAAAAACTGTTTTTT. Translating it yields CASSPPWGDEKLFF.